A single TCR beta chain is shown here with its context. Germline values: CDR1 MRHNA, CDR2 SNTAGT. After removal of 8 bases from V and 4 bases from J, the junction contained 9 bases not matched to a gene. CDR3 length equals 14 residues. The source of the sample is a study of monozygotic twins with cystic fibrosis. Profiled with immunoSEQ multiplex PCR; TCRdb holds only in-frame clones, not every one. This repertoire shows about 19,000 clones, about 97% found once; its top ten account for under 2.5%. The receptor was isolated from a woman aged 25 to 39 with cystic fibrosis. V usage is TRBV6-4 and J usage is TRBJ2-3; TRBD2 agrees at 7 bases. The sequenced sample was blood. The CDR3 reads CASSGGREADTQYF. Here the CDR3 DNA reads TGTGCCAGCTCGGGGGGAAGAGAGGCAGATACGCAGTATTTT.